This entry concerns a single T cell receptor (beta chain). Antigen unknown. This sample stems from a study of cytomegalovirus exposure and HLA in healthy donors. Study outcomes and limitations: A later analysis linked a missense variant in DCLRE1C to the trimming of TCR beta V and J genes.

Both 60 Vbeta primers and 13 Jbeta primers went into the PCR. Clones were read by immunoSEQ multiplex PCR, and TCRdb kept only the in-frame ones, dropping some. The sample includes about 67,000 clones, 65% to 70% of them seen just once. V lost 5 bases and J 3 bases, leaving 11 bases between the germline ends. Looked up from germline, CDR1 is MNHNS and CDR2 is SASEGT. This CDR3 comprises 15 residues. What was sequenced was PBMCs. The rearrangement uses TRBV6-1 and TRBJ1-6, with D possibly TRBD1 on 5 matching bases. The clonotype originates from a woman in her 30s in good health and CMV-seronegative. The CDR3 sequence: CASSRDSDYNSPLHF. In DNA form, the CDR3 reads TGTGCCAGCAGTAGGGACTCCGACTATAATTCACCCCTCCACTTT.